This is a list of T cell receptor beta chains from one sample in a study of early T cells in non-severe SARS-CoV-2 infection. TCRdb fed the 5' RACE reads into MiXCR, producing one record per CDR3 protein. Of some 70,000 distinct CDR3 sequences listed, 9% to 15% are singletons. Sequences were obtained from whole blood. These receptors all stem from an adult who was a healthcare worker with PCR-confirmed SARS-CoV-2 infection or an uninfected control (not recorded which). The CDR3 runs from the conserved cysteine through the conserved F or W. The D gene is left open where the match is weak. The size field is filled for only some rows; it gives once, few, many or a size class.

v_gene: TRBV14; d_gene: .; j_gene: TRBJ1-6; abundance: many; CDR3aa: CASSPPGLYNSPLHF; CDR3nt: TGTGCCAGCAGCCCCCCGGGGCTATATAATTCACCCCTCCACTTT
v_gene: TRBV9; d_gene: .; j_gene: TRBJ2-3; abundance: .; CDR3aa: CASRDGMTDTQYF; CDR3nt: TGTGCCAGCCGGGACGGGATGACAGATACGCAGTATTTT
v_gene: TRBV7-2; d_gene: .; j_gene: TRBJ2-4; abundance: many; CDR3aa: CASSLGRQGIDIQYF; CDR3nt: TGTGCCAGCAGCTTAGGTCGGCAGGGGATTGACATTCAGTACTTC
v_gene: TRBV4-1; d_gene: .; j_gene: TRBJ2-7; abundance: few; CDR3aa: CASSQDPAAPSYEQYF; CDR3nt: TGCGCCAGCAGCCAAGATCCAGCGGCCCCCTCCTACGAGCAGTACTTC
v_gene: TRBV3-1; d_gene: TRBD1; j_gene: TRBJ2-7; abundance: few; CDR3aa: CASSPSGTGLNYEQYF; CDR3nt: TGTGCCAGCAGCCCGTCTGGGACAGGGCTAAACTACGAGCAGTACTTC
v_gene: TRBV5-1; d_gene: .; j_gene: TRBJ1-2; abundance: many; CDR3aa: CASSLAPGIPDGYTF; CDR3nt: TGCGCCAGCAGCTTGGCCCCAGGGATCCCAGATGGCTACACCTTC
v_gene: TRBV7-9; d_gene: .; j_gene: TRBJ2-1; abundance: many; CDR3aa: CASSLVPQGGRNEQFF; CDR3nt: TGTGCCAGCAGCTTAGTCCCCCAGGGGGGACGAAATGAGCAGTTCTTC
v_gene: TRBV10-3; d_gene: .; j_gene: TRBJ2-5; abundance: .; CDR3aa: CAISDSRTQAVETQYF; CDR3nt: TGTGCCATCAGTGACTCTAGGACCCAGGCGGTTGAGACCCAGTACTTC
v_gene: TRBV19; d_gene: TRBD2; j_gene: TRBJ2-6; abundance: .; CDR3aa: CASSAGDSSGANVLTF; CDR3nt: TGTGCCAGTAGTGCGGGGGATAGCTCTGGGGCCAACGTCCTGACTTTC
v_gene: TRBV20-1; d_gene: TRBD2; j_gene: TRBJ2-2; abundance: many; CDR3aa: CSAPSAGDTGELFF; CDR3nt: TGCAGTGCTCCCTCAGCGGGGGACACCGGGGAGCTGTTTTTT
v_gene: TRBV9; d_gene: .; j_gene: TRBJ2-3; abundance: .; CDR3aa: CASSPGGTGSTDTQYF; CDR3nt: TGTGCCAGCAGCCCCGGCGGGACTGGGAGCACAGATACGCAGTATTTT
v_gene: TRBV18; d_gene: .; j_gene: TRBJ2-7; abundance: many; CDR3aa: CASSPPGVASYEQYF; CDR3nt: TGTGCCAGCTCACCACCCGGGGTGGCCTCCTACGAGCAGTACTTC
v_gene: TRBV6-5; d_gene: TRBD1; j_gene: TRBJ1-1; abundance: few; CDR3aa: CASSYSRGLGAFF; CDR3nt: TGTGCCAGCAGTTACTCGAGGGGGCTTGGGGCTTTCTTT
v_gene: TRBV27; d_gene: .; j_gene: TRBJ1-1; abundance: few; CDR3aa: CTRLGNTEAFF; CDR3nt: TGTACACGGCTCGGGAACACTGAAGCTTTCTTT
v_gene: TRBV3-1; d_gene: TRBD2; j_gene: TRBJ2-3; abundance: .; CDR3aa: CASSQTSGTNPTDTQYF; CDR3nt: TGTGCCAGCAGCCAGACTAGCGGGACGAACCCCACAGATACGCAGTATTTT
v_gene: TRBV29-1; d_gene: .; j_gene: TRBJ2-1; abundance: few; CDR3aa: CSVDHNGPRSYNEQFF; CDR3nt: TGCAGCGTCGACCATAATGGGCCTCGGTCCTACAATGAGCAGTTCTTC
v_gene: TRBV5-4; d_gene: TRBD2; j_gene: TRBJ2-3; abundance: many; CDR3aa: CASSRGTSSFTDTQYF; CDR3nt: TGTGCCAGCAGCCGCGGGACTAGCTCATTCACAGATACGCAGTATTTT
v_gene: TRBV27; d_gene: TRBD1; j_gene: TRBJ2-7; abundance: .; CDR3aa: CASSYGQDAYEQYF; CDR3nt: TGTGCCAGCAGCTACGGACAGGACGCCTACGAGCAGTACTTC
v_gene: TRBV19; d_gene: .; j_gene: TRBJ2-4; abundance: .; CDR3aa: CASSNPGEKNIQYF; CDR3nt: TGTGCCAGTAGTAACCCCGGGGAAAAAAACATTCAGTACTTC
v_gene: TRBV3-1; d_gene: .; j_gene: TRBJ1-5; abundance: .; CDR3aa: CASSQDPGRRPQHF; CDR3nt: TGTGCCAGCAGCCAAGACCCGGGGCGCCGGCCCCAGCATTTT
v_gene: TRBV7-2; d_gene: TRBD2; j_gene: TRBJ2-1; abundance: few; CDR3aa: CASSLAGGDEQFF; CDR3nt: TGTGCCAGCAGCTTAGCGGGAGGGGATGAGCAGTTCTTC
v_gene: TRBV20-1; d_gene: .; j_gene: TRBJ2-7; abundance: many; CDR3aa: CSAPTRASEQYF; CDR3nt: TGCAGTGCTCCCACCAGGGCGAGTGAGCAGTACTTC
v_gene: TRBV19; d_gene: .; j_gene: TRBJ1-4; abundance: many; CDR3aa: CASTKDLAGKLFF; CDR3nt: TGTGCCAGTACAAAAGATCTAGCGGGAAAACTGTTTTTT
v_gene: TRBV4-1; d_gene: TRBD2; j_gene: TRBJ2-2; abundance: .; CDR3aa: CASSQRAGGEGGELFF; CDR3nt: TGCGCCAGCAGCCAACGAGCGGGAGGAGAGGGCGGGGAGCTGTTTTTT
v_gene: TRBV7-2; d_gene: .; j_gene: TRBJ1-5; abundance: .; CDR3aa: CASSSSDQPQHF; CDR3nt: TGTGCCAGCAGCTCTTCGGATCAGCCCCAGCATTTT
v_gene: TRBV21-1; d_gene: .; j_gene: TRBJ2-7; abundance: .; CDR3aa: CASSKRTSGAAWEQYF; CDR3nt: TGTGCCAGCAGCAAGAGGACTAGCGGGGCGGCGTGGGAGCAGTACTTC
v_gene: TRBV6-1; d_gene: .; j_gene: TRBJ2-7; abundance: .; CDR3aa: CASRFNYEQYF; CDR3nt: TGTGCCAGCAGGTTCAACTACGAGCAGTACTTC
v_gene: TRBV28; d_gene: TRBD1; j_gene: TRBJ2-7; abundance: many; CDR3aa: CASRTGTGFNEQYF; CDR3nt: TGTGCCAGCAGGACCGGGACAGGGTTCAACGAGCAGTACTTC
v_gene: TRBV6-6; d_gene: .; j_gene: TRBJ2-3; abundance: few; CDR3aa: CASSSWPTDTQYF; CDR3nt: TGTGCCAGCAGTTCGTGGCCCACAGATACGCAGTATTTT
v_gene: TRBV30; d_gene: .; j_gene: TRBJ1-5; abundance: few; CDR3aa: CAWSGTRNQPQHF; CDR3nt: TGTGCCTGGAGCGGCACACGCAATCAGCCCCAGCATTTT
v_gene: TRBV12-3/TRBV12-4; d_gene: TRBD2; j_gene: TRBJ2-7; abundance: few; CDR3aa: CASSLALGSGVPTHSYEQYF; CDR3nt: TGTGCCAGCAGTTTAGCGCTAGGTAGCGGGGTCCCCACTCACTCCTACGAGCAGTACTTC
v_gene: TRBV10-3; d_gene: TRBD2; j_gene: TRBJ2-3; abundance: .; CDR3aa: CAISRSAGGPDTQYF; CDR3nt: TGTGCCATCAGTCGGTCGGCGGGAGGGCCAGATACGCAGTATTTT
v_gene: TRBV29-1; d_gene: .; j_gene: TRBJ1-1; abundance: many; CDR3aa: CSVEGGRVAEAFF; CDR3nt: TGCAGCGTTGAAGGGGGCAGGGTGGCTGAAGCTTTCTTT
v_gene: TRBV24-1; d_gene: TRBD1; j_gene: TRBJ1-2; abundance: .; CDR3aa: CATSDLGTGGAERYTF; CDR3nt: TGTGCCACCAGTGATCTGGGGACAGGGGGCGCAGAACGCTACACCTTC
v_gene: TRBV2; d_gene: TRBD2; j_gene: TRBJ2-7; abundance: .; CDR3aa: CASSPSGRNSYGQYF; CDR3nt: TGTGCCAGCAGCCCTAGCGGGAGGAACTCCTACGGGCAGTACTTC
v_gene: TRBV2; d_gene: TRBD2; j_gene: TRBJ2-2; abundance: many; CDR3aa: CASTLRAGGPTTGELFF; CDR3nt: TGTGCCAGCACCCTCAGAGCGGGAGGGCCGACCACCGGGGAGCTGTTTTTT
v_gene: TRBV9; d_gene: .; j_gene: TRBJ2-2; abundance: .; CDR3aa: CASSGYGGPTGELFF; CDR3nt: TGTGCCAGCAGCGGCTACGGGGGGCCCACCGGGGAGCTGTTTTTT
v_gene: TRBV4-1; d_gene: .; j_gene: TRBJ2-2; abundance: many; CDR3aa: CASSEMAGGGRTGELFF; CDR3nt: TGCGCCAGCAGTGAGATGGCTGGGGGCGGTCGAACCGGGGAGCTGTTTTTT
v_gene: TRBV7-6; d_gene: .; j_gene: TRBJ2-1; abundance: many; CDR3aa: CASSLGLYNEQFF; CDR3nt: TGTGCCAGCAGCTTAGGACTTTACAATGAGCAGTTCTTC
v_gene: TRBV3-1; d_gene: .; j_gene: TRBJ2-1; abundance: once; CDR3aa: CASSPGTPYNEQFF; CDR3nt: TGTGCCAGCAGCCCTGGGACTCCGTACAATGAGCAGTTCTTC
v_gene: TRBV28; d_gene: TRBD1; j_gene: TRBJ2-1; abundance: many; CDR3aa: CASSARDRPPGEQFF; CDR3nt: TGTGCCAGCAGTGCCCGGGACAGGCCCCCCGGTGAGCAGTTCTTC
v_gene: TRBV7-9; d_gene: .; j_gene: TRBJ2-1; abundance: .; CDR3aa: CASSLRTPEQFF; CDR3nt: TGTGCCAGCAGCCTACGGACGCCTGAGCAGTTCTTC
v_gene: TRBV6-2/TRBV6-3; d_gene: .; j_gene: TRBJ1-6; abundance: few; CDR3aa: CASGLRGENSPLHF; CDR3nt: TGTGCCAGCGGCCTGAGGGGAGAGAATTCACCCCTCCACTTT
v_gene: TRBV10-3; d_gene: TRBD2; j_gene: TRBJ2-3; abundance: .; CDR3aa: CASSSGRAGDTQYF; CDR3nt: TGTGCCAGCAGTAGCGGGAGGGCCGGAGATACGCAGTATTTT
v_gene: TRBV7-9; d_gene: .; j_gene: TRBJ2-3; abundance: many; CDR3aa: CASRLSVSTDTQYF; CDR3nt: TGTGCCAGCCGCCTTAGCGTTAGCACAGATACGCAGTATTTT
v_gene: TRBV28; d_gene: TRBD1; j_gene: TRBJ2-5; abundance: many; CDR3aa: CASSTGTGSLETQYF; CDR3nt: TGTGCCAGCAGTACCGGGACAGGGAGTCTGGAGACCCAGTACTTC
v_gene: TRBV23-1; d_gene: TRBD2; j_gene: TRBJ2-5; abundance: .; CDR3aa: CASSQPGLAVQETQYF; CDR3nt: TGCGCCAGCAGTCAGCCGGGACTAGCGGTCCAGGAGACCCAGTACTTC
v_gene: TRBV28; d_gene: .; j_gene: TRBJ1-1; abundance: many; CDR3aa: CASRTLNTEAFF; CDR3nt: TGTGCCAGTCGGACATTGAACACTGAAGCTTTCTTT
v_gene: TRBV5-1; d_gene: .; j_gene: TRBJ2-2; abundance: many; CDR3aa: CASSLDRAGELFF; CDR3nt: TGCGCCAGCAGCTTAGATCGGGCCGGGGAGCTGTTTTTT
v_gene: TRBV18; d_gene: TRBD1; j_gene: TRBJ1-5; abundance: few; CDR3aa: CASSPQQGGGGQPQHF; CDR3nt: TGTGCCAGCTCACCCCAGCAAGGGGGCGGGGGTCAGCCCCAGCATTTT
v_gene: TRBV5-6; d_gene: .; j_gene: TRBJ1-1; abundance: .; CDR3aa: CASSLETGSTEAFF; CDR3nt: TGTGCCAGCAGCTTGGAAACAGGGTCCACTGAAGCTTTCTTT
v_gene: TRBV3-1; d_gene: .; j_gene: TRBJ2-6; abundance: few; CDR3aa: CASSLSGRKASSGANVLTF; CDR3nt: TGTGCCAGCAGCCTTTCAGGGCGGAAAGCGAGCTCTGGGGCCAACGTCCTGACTTTC
v_gene: TRBV18; d_gene: TRBD1; j_gene: TRBJ2-4; abundance: many; CDR3aa: CASSLRTGLAKNIQYF; CDR3nt: TGTGCCAGCTCTCTCCGGACAGGGCTAGCCAAAAACATTCAGTACTTC
v_gene: TRBV29-1; d_gene: .; j_gene: TRBJ1-2; abundance: many; CDR3aa: CSVANYGYTF; CDR3nt: TGCAGCGTCGCCAACTATGGCTACACCTTC
v_gene: TRBV5-1; d_gene: .; j_gene: TRBJ2-5; abundance: many; CDR3aa: CASSSGLATETQYF; CDR3nt: TGCGCCAGCAGCTCGGGACTGGCCACAGAGACCCAGTACTTC
v_gene: TRBV6-5; d_gene: .; j_gene: TRBJ1-1; abundance: once; CDR3aa: CASSYWADTEAFF; CDR3nt: TGTGCCAGCAGTTACTGGGCAGACACTGAAGCTTTCTTT
v_gene: TRBV7-2; d_gene: TRBD2; j_gene: TRBJ2-1; abundance: many; CDR3aa: CASSHGLVPNEQFF; CDR3nt: TGTGCCAGCAGCCATGGACTAGTGCCCAATGAGCAGTTCTTC
v_gene: TRBV27; d_gene: TRBD2; j_gene: TRBJ2-1; abundance: many; CDR3aa: CASSLAAGVSNEQFF; CDR3nt: TGTGCCAGCAGTTTGGCAGCGGGAGTAAGCAATGAGCAGTTCTTC
v_gene: TRBV7-9; d_gene: .; j_gene: TRBJ1-1; abundance: many; CDR3aa: CASSPPPDTEAFF; CDR3nt: TGTGCCAGCAGCCCCCCGCCCGACACTGAAGCTTTCTTT